Below are 27 T cell receptor beta chains sequenced from a single sample in a study of blood T cell repertoires in COVID-19. Sequencing used immunoSEQ multiplex PCR; TCRdb keeps in-frame clones, though not all of them. The sample has 130,000 to 150,000 clones, approximately 83% seen once. Sequencing used peripheral blood. These receptors were collected from a woman aged 60-75 years with COVID-19, enrolled during active disease.

V usage is TRBV11-3 and J usage is TRBJ1-1; D is undetermined. Germline CDR1 is SGHNT and CDR2 is YENEEA. CDR3 length: 15 amino acids. The V and J ends lost 1 base and 3 bases respectively, with 12 bases between them. The CDR3 is CASSLGAGMDTEAFF. The CDR3 DNA follows: TGTGCCAGCAGCTTAGGGGCCGGGATGGACACTGAAGCTTTCTTT.

The rearrangement uses TRBV4-1 and TRBJ1-6, with D tentatively TRBD1 (5 bases). Germline V gene sequence: CDR1 MGHRA, CDR2 YSYEKL. Deletions cut 4 bases from V and 3 bases from J, with 10 bases between. There are 15 residues in the CDR3. The CDR3 region is CASSPQGSYNSPLHF. CDR3 DNA sequence: TGCGCCAGCAGCCCCCAGGGCAGCTATAATTCACCCCTCCACTTT.

The rearrangement links TRBV6-5 to TRBJ2-7; possible D gene TRBD1, 6 bases. V lost 8 bases and J 2 bases, leaving 16 bases between the germline ends. CDR3 size: 14 residues. Germline V gives CDR1 MNHEY, CDR2 SVGAGI. The CDR3 DNA is TGTGCCAGCTCCTCCGGGGACACCACCTACGAGCAGTACTTC. Its translation is CASSSGDTTYEQYF.

J is TRBJ2-1 and V is TRBV5-4, with 8 bases that match TRBD2. CDR1 is SGHNT and CDR2 is YYREEE in the germline V gene (reference sequence). With V trimmed by 1 base and J by 6 bases, 6 bases remained unmatched. The CDR3 loop spans 15 amino acids. CDR3 protein: CASSLSGGFVNEQFF. The CDR3 region has the DNA TGTGCCAGCAGCTTGTCGGGGGGGTTCGTCAATGAGCAGTTCTTC.

This chain links TRBV6-2 or TRBV6-3 with TRBJ1-2, with TRBD1 matching 8 bases. The CDR3 is 15 amino acids. Germline V gives CDR1 MNHEY, CDR2 SVGEGT. The V and J ends lost 6 bases and 4 bases, in that order; junction bases with no gene match: 10. The CDR3 nucleotides are TGTGCCAGCAGCTTACTACCAGGGGGCCTCTATGGCTACACCTTC. Protein: CASSLLPGGLYGYTF.

This chain joins TRBV6-6 and TRBJ1-5; D is unclear. Between the trimmed V and J ends, which lost 6 bases and 2 bases, there was a span of 14 bases. This CDR3 has 15 amino acids. Germline assignment: CDR1 MNHNY and CDR2 SVGAGI (reference sequence). The DNA of the CDR3 is TGTGCCAGCAGCCTCAGGAGGGAGGGCAATCAGCCCCAGCATTTT. This sequence encodes CASSLRREGNQPQHF.

This chain joins TRBV5-5 and TRBJ2-1; D is perhaps TRBD2 (6 bases). Trimming pared 2 bases from V and 3 bases from J, leaving 12 bases between. The V gene's germline CDR1 is SGHKS and CDR2 YYEKEE (reference sequence). This CDR3 spans 15 amino acids. This CDR3 is CASSLGTQRYNEQFF. The CDR3 DNA reads as TGTGCCAGCAGCTTAGGGACTCAACGCTACAATGAGCAGTTCTTC. Together with reference TRBV5-5 and TRBJ2-1, the CDR3 gives the full variable domain: DAGVTQSPTHLIKTRGQQVTLRCSPISGHKSVSWYQQVLGQGPQFIFQYYEKEERGRGNFPDRFSARQFPNYSSELNVNALLLGDSALYLCASSLGTQRYNEQFFGPGTRLTVL.

The chain employs TRBV2 and TRBJ1-6; D is undetermined. Germline assignment: CDR1 SNHLY and CDR2 FYNNEI. Deletions cut 0 bases from V and 10 bases from J, with 10 bases between. The CDR3 totals 14 residues. The CDR3 nucleotides are TGTGCCAGCAGTGAAGCGCGCCTCAGGTCACCCCTCCACTTT. Amino acids: CASSEARLRSPLHF.

This chain joins TRBV7-9 and TRBJ1-2; 11 nucleotides align to TRBD1. CDR1 is SEHNR, CDR2 FQNEAQ, per germline (reference sequence). The CDR3 is made up of 15 amino acids. V was pared by 5 bases and J by 2 bases, with 4 bases of the junction left unmatched. The CDR3 here is CASSPGQGDNYGYTF. In DNA form, the CDR3 reads TGTGCCAGCAGCCCGGGACAGGGGGACAACTATGGCTACACCTTC.

The chain links TRBV5-1 to TRBJ1-2; 11 bases align to TRBD1. The length of the CDR3 is 15 residues. CDR1 is SGHRS and CDR2 is YFSETQ in the germline V gene. After removal of 1 base from V and 8 bases from J, the junction contained 7 bases not matched to a gene. In nucleotides, the CDR3 is TGCGCCAGCAGCTTGATAGGACAGGGGGCGCAAGGCTACACCTTC. Protein sequence: CASSLIGQGAQGYTF. The full variable domain, with the rest looked up from reference TRBV5-1 and TRBJ1-2, is KAGVTQTPRYLIKTRGQQVTLSCSPISGHRSVSWYQQTPGQGLQFLFEYFSETQRNKGNFPGRFSGRQFSNSRSEMNVSTLELGDSALYLCASSLIGQGAQGYTFGSGTRLTVV.

The V and J genes are TRBV7-9 and TRBJ1-3, with a tentative D call TRBD1 (6 bases). V was shortened by 5 bases and J by 3 bases, with 11 bases between the two germline ends. In germline, CDR1 is SEHNR, CDR2 FQNEAQ (reference sequence). The CDR3 is 14 residues long. The CDR3 coding sequence is TGTGCCAGCAGCCCTGGACAGTTTGGAAACACCATATATTTT. This gives the protein CASSPGQFGNTIYF.

This clone was seen ten or more times. The chain is built from TRBV2 and TRBJ2-7; weak D call: TRBD1 (5 bases). The V gene lost 10 bases and the J gene lost 0 bases, with 16 bases spanning the gap. The germline CDR1 and CDR2 sequences are SNHLY and FYNNEI. CDR3 length: 14 amino acids. CDR3 DNA sequence: TGTGCCATCCACAGGATTTCGGTCTCCTACGAGCAGTACTTC. Protein sequence: CAIHRISVSYEQYF.

This chain links TRBV5-1 with TRBJ2-1; 12 bases align to TRBD2. CDR1 is SGHRS and CDR2 is YFSETQ in the germline V gene. J lost 6 bases, V lost 6 bases, and 7 bases had no gene match. This CDR3 is 15 amino acids long. The CDR3 here is CASTDLAGGANEQFF. The DNA for the CDR3 is TGCGCCAGCACCGACCTAGCGGGGGGGGCCAATGAGCAGTTCTTC.

The chain recombines TRBV5-8 with TRBJ2-3; 11 bases line up with TRBD2. The CDR3 extends over 16 amino acids. CDR1 and CDR2 (germline): SGHTS, YDEGEE. J was trimmed by 2 bases and V by 3 bases; bases with no gene match: 5. This chain's CDR3 is CASSSRLAGNTDTQYF. CDR3 DNA sequence: TGTGCCAGCAGCTCCAGACTAGCGGGGAACACAGATACGCAGTATTTT. Looking up the rest from reference TRBV5-8 and TRBJ2-3 gives the full variable domain: EAGVTQSPTHLIKTRGQQATLRCSPISGHTSVYWYQQALGLGLQFLLWYDEGEERNRGNFPPRFSGRQFPNYSSELNVNALELEDSALYLCASSSRLAGNTDTQYFGPGTRLTVL.

J is TRBJ2-2 and V is TRBV3-1 (or the pseudogene TRBV3-2); no clear D gene. CDR1 and CDR2 from the germline V gene are LGHDT and YNNKEL (reference sequence). V lost 3 bases to trimming and J lost 2 bases, with 19 bases between them. The CDR3 length is 18 residues. CDR3 amino acids: CASSHHLSWAGNTGELFF. CDR3 in DNA: TGTGCCAGCAGCCACCACCTTTCCTGGGCAGGCAACACCGGGGAGCTGTTTTTT.

This chain joins TRBV29-1 and TRBJ2-7, with D perhaps TRBD1 (6 bases). CDR1 and CDR2 (germline): SQVTM, ANQGSEA. V lost 5 bases to trimming and J lost 2 bases, with 16 bases between them. The CDR3 extends over 14 amino acids. The CDR3 loop reads CSVLDRTQAYEQYF. DNA for the CDR3: TGCAGCGTTTTGGACAGAACGCAAGCCTACGAGCAGTACTTC.

This chain links TRBV6-6 with TRBJ2-7, with D possibly being TRBD2 (7 bases). Germline CDR1 is MNHNY and CDR2 is SVGAGI (reference sequence). This CDR3 spans 16 amino acids. Trimming removed 0 bases from V and 0 bases from J, with 12 bases in between. CDR3 sequence: CASSYSPGGLSYEQYF. The CDR3 nucleotides read TGTGCCAGCAGTTACTCGCCGGGGGGCCTCTCCTACGAGCAGTACTTC.

This chain connects TRBV23-1 to TRBJ2-1; 13 nucleotides line up with TRBD2. TRBV23-1 is treated as an ORF (open reading frame) with a function not yet certain. This CDR3 has 17 residues. V shed 6 bases and J 0 bases; nucleotides not matched to a gene: 5. CDR3 protein: CASRGLAGESSYNEQFF. The DNA for the CDR3 is TGCGCCAGCAGAGGACTAGCGGGGGAAAGCTCCTACAATGAGCAGTTCTTC.

This clone is a singleton in its sample. The J gene is TRBJ1-2, the V gene TRBV4-3; a possible D gene is TRBD1 (6 bases). Germline V gene sequence: CDR1 LGHNA, CDR2 YSLEER. Between the trimmed V and J ends, which lost 0 bases and 6 bases, there was a span of 14 bases. The CDR3 consists of 15 residues. This CDR3 reads CASSQDWAGVDGYTF. The CDR3 nucleotides read TGCGCCAGCAGCCAAGATTGGGCAGGGGTTGATGGCTACACCTTC.

This chain's CDR3 is CASSYISDNEKLFF. For the CDR3, the DNA is TGTGCCAGCAGTTACATATCAGATAATGAAAAACTGTTTTTT. The chain links TRBV5-6 to TRBJ1-4; D remains ambiguous. CDR3 length equals 14 residues. Germline-derived CDR1 and CDR2 are SGHDT and YYEEEE. Trimming took 5 bases from V and 4 from J, leaving 12 bases between them.

This clone was seen a few times. V gene TRBV2 combines with J gene TRBJ2-3; 8 positions agree with TRBD1. The CDR3 is 15 amino acids. The ends lost 3 bases at V and 6 bases at J; junction bases unmatched: 8. Looked up from germline, CDR1 is SNHLY and CDR2 is FYNNEI. DNA of the CDR3: TGTGCCAGCAGTGACCAGGGGGCAAGTTCGGATACGCAGTATTTT. This encodes CASSDQGASSDTQYF. Together with reference TRBV2 and TRBJ2-3, the CDR3 gives the full variable domain: EPEVTQTPSHQVTQMGQEVILRCVPISNHLYFYWYRQILGQKVEFLVSFYNNEISEKSEIFDDQFSVERPDGSNFTLKIRSTKLEDSAMYFCASSDQGASSDTQYFGPGTRLTVL.

The chain has TRBV2 and TRBJ1-4; tentative D call: TRBD1 (5 bases). This CDR3 region has 13 residues. Trimming removed 6 bases from V and 4 bases from J, with 9 bases in between. Germline CDR1 is SNHLY and CDR2 is FYNNEI. The CDR3 loop is CASSSGYNEKLFF. CDR3 nucleotide sequence: TGTGCCAGCAGCTCAGGGTATAATGAAAAACTGTTTTTT.

The V gene is TRBV13, the J gene TRBJ2-7; possibly TRBD1 for D (7 bases). V lost 1 base to trimming and J lost 2 bases, with 12 bases between them. CDR3 length: 15 amino acids. Germline V CDR1 and CDR2: PRHDT, FYEKMQ (reference sequence). CDR3 loop: CASSLAQGGTYEQYF. The CDR3 DNA follows: TGTGCCAGCAGCTTAGCCCAGGGGGGAACCTACGAGCAGTACTTC.

In this sample, this clone turned up many times. The chain couples TRBV4-2 to TRBJ2-7, with D possibly being TRBD2 (6 bases). The CDR3 spans 16 residues. V lost 3 bases, J lost 0 bases, and 15 bases lay in between. Germline CDR1 and CDR2: LGHNA and YNFKEQ. The CDR3 region is CASSHPEAGSSYEQYF. The CDR3 DNA sequence: TGTGCCAGCAGCCATCCTGAGGCGGGAAGCTCCTACGAGCAGTACTTC.

The rearrangement links TRBV7-2 to TRBJ2-2; 7 positions match TRBD1. This CDR3 is built from 14 residues. CDR1 and CDR2 (germline): SGHTA, FQGNSA. The J segment lost 4 bases and the V segment lost 2 bases, leaving 1 base of the junction unmatched. The CDR3 sequence: CASSLWDSTGELFF. The CDR3 DNA sequence: TGTGCCAGCAGCTTATGGGACAGCACCGGGGAGCTGTTTTTT. Supplemented by reference TRBV7-2 and TRBJ2-2, the full variable domain reads GAGVSQSPSNKVTEKGKDVELRCDPISGHTALYWYRQSLGQGLEFLIYFQGNSAPDKSGLPSDRFSAERTGGSVSTLTIQRTQQEDSAVYLCASSLWDSTGELFFGEGSRLTVL.

V usage is TRBV6-5 and J usage is TRBJ1-2; D is ambiguous. Trimming removed 0 bases at V and 5 bases at J, with 10 bases between. The germline CDR1 and CDR2 sequences are MNHEY and SVGAGI. The CDR3 has 14 residues. The CDR3 coding sequence is TGTGCCAGCAGTTACTCGAAACACCAATATGGCTACACCTTC. It encodes CASSYSKHQYGYTF.

The chain joins TRBV5-5 to TRBJ1-2; the D is unclear. CDR1 is SGHKS and CDR2 is YYEKEE in the germline V gene (reference sequence). The V gene lost 3 bases and the J gene lost 0 bases, with 12 bases spanning the gap. This CDR3 is built from 15 residues. The CDR3 nucleotides read TGTGCCAGCAGCTACCTTGTGGCTTCTAACTATGGCTACACCTTC. This translates into CASSYLVASNYGYTF.